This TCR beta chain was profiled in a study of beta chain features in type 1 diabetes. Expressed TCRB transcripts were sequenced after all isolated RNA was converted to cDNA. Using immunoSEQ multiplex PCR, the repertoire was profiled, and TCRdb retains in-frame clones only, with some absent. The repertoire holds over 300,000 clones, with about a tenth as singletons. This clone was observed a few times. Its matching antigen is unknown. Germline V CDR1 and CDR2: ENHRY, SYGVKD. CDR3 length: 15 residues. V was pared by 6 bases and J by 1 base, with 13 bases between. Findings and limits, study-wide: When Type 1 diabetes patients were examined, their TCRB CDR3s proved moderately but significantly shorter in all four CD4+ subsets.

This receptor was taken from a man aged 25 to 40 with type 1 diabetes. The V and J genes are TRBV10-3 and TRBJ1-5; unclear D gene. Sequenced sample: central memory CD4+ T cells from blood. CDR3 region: CAISPREGSNQPQHF. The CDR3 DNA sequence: TGTGCCATCAGCCCAAGGGAGGGAAGCAATCAGCCCCAGCATTTT.